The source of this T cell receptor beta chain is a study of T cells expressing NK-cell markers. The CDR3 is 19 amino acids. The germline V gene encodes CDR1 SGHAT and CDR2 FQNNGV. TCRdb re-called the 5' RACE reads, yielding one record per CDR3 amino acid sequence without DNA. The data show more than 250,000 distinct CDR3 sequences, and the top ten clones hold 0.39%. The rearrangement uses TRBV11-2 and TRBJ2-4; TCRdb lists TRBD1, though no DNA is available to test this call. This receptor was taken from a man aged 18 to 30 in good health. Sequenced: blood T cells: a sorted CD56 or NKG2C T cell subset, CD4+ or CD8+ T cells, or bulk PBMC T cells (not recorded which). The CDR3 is CASSERTGAGVLAKNIQYF. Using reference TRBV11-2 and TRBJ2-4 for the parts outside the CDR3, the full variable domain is EAGVAQSPRYKIIEKRQSVAFWCNPISGHATLYWYQQILGQGPKLLIQFQNNGVVDDSQLPKDRFSAERLKGVDSTLKIQPAKLEDSAVYLCASSERTGAGVLAKNIQYFGAGTRLSVL.